These 16 T cell receptor beta chains share one sample of origin, sequenced in a study of blood T cells in healthy people across ages. Sample-barcoded 5' priming and a J-beta primer mix drove a second PCR of about 7 to 11 cycles. TCRdb reprocessed the 5' RACE reads via MiXCR and lists one record per CDR3 protein. The sample has roughly 860,000 distinct CDR3 sequences, 60% to 80% seen once. Sequenced sample: blood. Receptor source: a man aged 30 to 39 in good health.

The chain recombines TRBV11-2 with TRBJ2-3, with D perhaps TRBD2 (5 bases). CDR1 and CDR2 (germline): SGHAT, FQNNGV. The CDR3 totals 17 residues. V was shortened by 1 base and J by 0 bases, with 14 bases between the two germline ends. CDR3 in amino acids: CASSLAGDRSSTDTQYF. Here the CDR3 DNA reads TGTGCCAGCAGCTTAGCCGGGGATCGTTCTAGCACAGATACGCAGTATTTT.

With regard to this clonotype: One junction end does not reproduce the germline sequence, and a read error may be involved. The gene calls are TRBV7-2 and TRBJ1-2; TRBD1 aligns across 7 bases. The CDR3 has 17 amino acids. Germline loops: CDR1 SGHTA, CDR2 FQGNSA. The chain's CDR3 is CASSLEGGGAVNDGYTF. The CDR3 coding sequence is TGTGCCAGCAGCTTAGAAGGAGGGGGCGCAGTTAACGATGGCTACACCTTC.

In its sample, this clonotype was seen a few times. The CDR3 protein is CASSEYRDYEQYF. For the CDR3, the DNA is TGTGCCAGCAGCGAATACAGGGACTACGAGCAGTACTTC. The V gene is TRBV6-2 or TRBV6-3, the J gene TRBJ2-7, with D possibly TRBD1 on 6 matching bases. Trimming pared 6 bases from V and 3 bases from J, leaving 12 bases between. The CDR3 runs to 13 residues. The germline CDR1 and CDR2 sequences are MNHEY and SVGEGT.

The rearrangement joins TRBV2 to TRBJ2-7, with TRBD1 matching 10 bases. CDR3 length: 17 residues. Trimming at V came to 1 base and at J to 0 bases, leaving 6 bases not matched to a gene. CDR1 is SNHLY, CDR2 FYNNEI, per germline. DNA of the CDR3: TGTGCCAGCAGTGAAGGGGACAGGGGACCTACCTCCTACGAGCAGTACTTC. This codes for CASSEGDRGPTSYEQYF.

The V gene is TRBV5-1, the J gene TRBJ2-3, with a tentative D call TRBD1 (6 bases). The V and J ends lost 3 bases and 5 bases respectively, with 16 bases between them. Germline-derived CDR1 and CDR2 are SGHRS and YFSETQ. CDR3 length equals 15 residues. This CDR3 reads CASSSLNREGDTQYF. In DNA form, the CDR3 reads TGCGCCAGCAGCTCCCTCAACAGGGAAGGAGATACGCAGTATTTT.

V gene TRBV29-1 combines with J gene TRBJ1-2; the match to TRBD1 covers 7 bases. After removal of 1 base from V and 4 bases from J, the junction contained 9 bases not matched to a gene. The CDR3 runs to 15 residues. Germline CDR1 and CDR2: SQVTM and ANQGSEA. CDR3 bases: TGCAGCGTTGAAGTCTACCTGGGACAGCCCTATGGCTACACCTTC. This sequence encodes CSVEVYLGQPYGYTF. The full variable domain, in which reference TRBV29-1 and TRBJ1-2 provide the parts outside the CDR3, is SAVISQKPSRDICQRGTSLTIQCQVDSQVTMMFWYRQQPGQSLTLIATANQGSEATYESGFVIDKFPISRPNLTFSTLTVSNMSPEDSSIYLCSVEVYLGQPYGYTFGSGTRLTVV.

CDR3 amino acids: CASSPESGGGANEQFF. The DNA of the CDR3 is TGTGCCAGCAGTCCCGAGAGCGGCGGGGGGGCCAATGAGCAGTTCTTC. J is TRBJ2-1 and V is TRBV6-5; TRBD2 aligns across 9 bases. This CDR3 has 16 amino acids. Germline CDR1 reads MNHEY; CDR2 reads SVGAGI. V dropped 5 bases and J dropped 6; count of bases not matched to a gene: 11.

CDR3 loop: CASSPKAGNTEAFF. Here the CDR3 DNA reads TGTGCCAGCAGTCCAAAGGCGGGGAACACTGAAGCTTTCTTT. The rearrangement joins TRBV12-3 or TRBV12-4 to TRBJ1-1; D ambiguous. CDR3 length equals 14 residues. The germline V and J ends were trimmed by 5 bases and 1 base, with 11 bases remaining between them.

This clonotype occurred a few times. V is TRBV6-1 and J is TRBJ2-4; no clear D. Germline CDR1 reads MNHNS; CDR2 reads SASEGT. The length of the CDR3 is 12 residues. The V end was cut by 8 bases, the J end by 8 bases, with 13 bases between. DNA of the CDR3: TGTGCCAGCGCTCCCCGGGTAGACATTCAGTACTTC. The encoded protein is CASAPRVDIQYF.

The chain joins TRBV9 to TRBJ2-1, with 8 bases aligning to TRBD2. Germline CDR1 reads SGDLS; CDR2 reads YYNGEE. This CDR3 contains 17 residues. V lost 2 bases to trimming and J lost 6 bases; unmatched junction nucleotides: 13. CDR3 nucleotide sequence: TGTGCCAGCAGCGTGGCGAACAGCGGACTAGCAGGCAATGAGCAGTTCTTC. Its translation: CASSVANSGLAGNEQFF.

This clonotype was seen more than once but under ten times. This chain joins TRBV7-9 and TRBJ2-1; 8 positions agree with TRBD2. J was trimmed by 5 bases and V by 3 bases; bases with no gene match: 0. There are 13 residues in the CDR3. CDR1 is SEHNR and CDR2 is FQNEAQ in the germline V gene (reference sequence). CDR3 in amino acids: CASSFSGNNEQFF. CDR3 nucleotide sequence: TGTGCCAGCAGCTTTAGCGGGAACAATGAGCAGTTCTTC.

The chain joins TRBV6-2 or TRBV6-3 to TRBJ2-7, with TRBD2 as a possible D gene (5 bases). Germline V gene data show CDR1 as MNHEY and CDR2 as SVGEGT. The length of the CDR3 is 14 residues. Trimming pared 2 bases from V and 3 bases from J, leaving 11 bases between. The CDR3 here is CASSYITGIYEQYF. As DNA, the CDR3 is TGTGCCAGCAGTTACATTACGGGAATCTACGAGCAGTACTTC.

V usage is TRBV6-6 and J usage is TRBJ2-3; D gene uncertain. This CDR3 spans 15 amino acids. V lost 0 bases and J 1 base, leaving 8 bases between the germline ends. Per the germline V gene, CDR1 is MNHNY and CDR2 is SVGAGI (reference sequence). CDR3: CASSYSTVRTDTQYF. CDR3 DNA sequence: TGTGCCAGCAGTTACTCGACGGTCCGCACAGATACGCAGTATTTT.

This clonotype was seen a single time. The chain couples TRBV15 to TRBJ2-6; weak D call: TRBD1 (6 bases). Germline V lookup: CDR1 LNHNV, CDR2 YYDKDF (reference sequence). V lost 1 base, J lost 4 bases, and 17 bases lay in between. There are 18 residues in the CDR3. Written as DNA, the CDR3 is TGTGCCACCAGCAGAGCCTGGGTACAGGGTGCCGGGGCCAACGTCCTGACTTTC. Its protein product is CATSRAWVQGAGANVLTF.

With regard to this clonotype: Mismatch with germline at one junction end may stem from a read error. The chain recombines TRBV9 with TRBJ2-1; 10 bases match TRBD2. Germline lookup yields CDR1 SGDLS and CDR2 YYNGEE. The CDR3 has 15 amino acids. The CDR3 coding sequence is TGTGCCAGCAGCGCAGCGGGGACTAGCGCAAATGAGCGGTTCTTC. Amino acids: CASSAAGTSANERFF.

The rearrangement joins TRBV20-1 to TRBJ2-3; D remains ambiguous. The V end was cut by 5 bases, the J end by 3 bases, with 15 bases between. The CDR3 spans 14 residues. Germline V gives CDR1 DFQATT, CDR2 SNEGSKA (reference sequence). Written as DNA, the CDR3 is TGCAGTGCTGTTTTGCTTGCGTGGACAGATACGCAGTATTTT. Protein product: CSAVLLAWTDTQYF.